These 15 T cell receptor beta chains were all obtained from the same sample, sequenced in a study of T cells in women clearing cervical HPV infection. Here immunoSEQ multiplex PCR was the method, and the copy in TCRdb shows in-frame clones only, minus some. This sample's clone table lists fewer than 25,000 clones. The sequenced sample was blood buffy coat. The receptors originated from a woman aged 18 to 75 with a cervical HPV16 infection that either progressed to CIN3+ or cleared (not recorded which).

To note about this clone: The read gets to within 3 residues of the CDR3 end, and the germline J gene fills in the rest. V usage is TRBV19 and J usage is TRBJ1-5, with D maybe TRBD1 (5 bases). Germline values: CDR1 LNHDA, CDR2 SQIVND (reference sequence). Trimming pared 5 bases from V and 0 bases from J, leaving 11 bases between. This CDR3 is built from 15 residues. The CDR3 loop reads CASSSQVYSNQPQHF. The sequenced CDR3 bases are TGTGCCAGTAGTTCACAGGTGTATAGCAATCAGCCC.

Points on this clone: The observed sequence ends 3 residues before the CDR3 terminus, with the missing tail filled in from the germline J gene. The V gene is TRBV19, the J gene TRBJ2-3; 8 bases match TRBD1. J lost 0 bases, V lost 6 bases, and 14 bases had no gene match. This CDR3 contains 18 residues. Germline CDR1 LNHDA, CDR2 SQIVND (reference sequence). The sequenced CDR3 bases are TGTGCCAGTAGCACCGACAGGGGTAACAGTCCTAGCACAGATACG. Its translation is CASSTDRGNSPSTDT. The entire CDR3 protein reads CASSTDRGNSPSTDTQYF.

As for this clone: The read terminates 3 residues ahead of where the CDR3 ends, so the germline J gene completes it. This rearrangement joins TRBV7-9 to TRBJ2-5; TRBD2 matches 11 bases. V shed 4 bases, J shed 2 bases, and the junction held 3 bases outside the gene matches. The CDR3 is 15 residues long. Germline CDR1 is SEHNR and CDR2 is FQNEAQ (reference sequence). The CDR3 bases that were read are TGTGCCAGCAGCTCCTTAGCGGGGGGGCAAGAGACC. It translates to CASSSLAGGQET. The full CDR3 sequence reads CASSSLAGGQETQYF.

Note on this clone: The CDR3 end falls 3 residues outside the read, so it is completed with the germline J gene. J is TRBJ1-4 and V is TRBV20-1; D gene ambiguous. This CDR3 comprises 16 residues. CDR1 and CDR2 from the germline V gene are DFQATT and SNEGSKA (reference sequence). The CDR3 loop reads CSARDPRVSYNSPLFF. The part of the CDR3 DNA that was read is TGCAGTGCTAGAGATCCTCGGGTCTCCTATAATTCACCA.

The covered CDR3 bases are TGTGCCAGCAGATCGGGGGGCCAAGAGACG. Its translation: CASRSGGQET. The CDR3 in full is CASRSGGQETQYF. The chain combines TRBV7-6 with TRBJ2-3, with D perhaps TRBD2 (7 bases). The read terminates 3 residues ahead of where the CDR3 ends, so the germline J gene completes it. The CDR3 is 13 amino acids. Germline assignment: CDR1 SGHVS and CDR2 FNYEAQ.

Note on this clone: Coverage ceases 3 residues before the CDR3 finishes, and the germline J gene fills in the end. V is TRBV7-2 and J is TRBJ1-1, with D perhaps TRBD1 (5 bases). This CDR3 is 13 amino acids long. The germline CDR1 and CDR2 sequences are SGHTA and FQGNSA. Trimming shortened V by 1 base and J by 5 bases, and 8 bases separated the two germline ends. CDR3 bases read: TGTGCCAGCAGCTTAGGGTCAGGGACTGAA. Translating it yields CASSLGSGTE. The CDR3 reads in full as CASSLGSGTEAFF.

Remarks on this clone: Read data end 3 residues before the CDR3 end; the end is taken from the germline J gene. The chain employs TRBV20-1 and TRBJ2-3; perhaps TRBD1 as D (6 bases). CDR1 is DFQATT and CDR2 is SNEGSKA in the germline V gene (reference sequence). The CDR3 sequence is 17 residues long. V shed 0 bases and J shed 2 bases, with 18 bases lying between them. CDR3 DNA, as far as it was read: TGCAGTGCTAGAGATCACCGCAGGGGAGTATTCACAGATACG. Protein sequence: CSARDHRRGVFTDT. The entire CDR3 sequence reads CSARDHRRGVFTDTQYF.

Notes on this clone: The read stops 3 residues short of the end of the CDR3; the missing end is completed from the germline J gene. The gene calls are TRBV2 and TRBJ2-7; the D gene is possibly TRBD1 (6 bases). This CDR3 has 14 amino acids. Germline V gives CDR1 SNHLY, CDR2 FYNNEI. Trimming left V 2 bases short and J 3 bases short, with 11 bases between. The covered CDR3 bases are TGTGCCAGCAGTGAACTGGACAGTTTCTACGAG. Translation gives CASSELDSFYE. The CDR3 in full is CASSELDSFYEQYF.

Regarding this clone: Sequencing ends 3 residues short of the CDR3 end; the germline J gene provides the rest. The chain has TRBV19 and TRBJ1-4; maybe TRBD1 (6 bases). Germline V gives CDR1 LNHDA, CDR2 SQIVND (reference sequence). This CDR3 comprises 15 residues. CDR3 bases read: TGTGCCAGTAGTATAGACAGGGGAATCAATTCACCA. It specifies CASSIDRGINSP. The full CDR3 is CASSIDRGINSPLFF. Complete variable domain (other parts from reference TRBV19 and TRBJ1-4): DGGITQSPKYLFRKEGQNVTLSCEQNLNHDAMYWYRQDPGQGLRLIYYSQIVNDFQKGDIAEGYSVSREKKESFPLTVTSAQKNPTAFYLCASSIDRGINSPLFFGSGTQLSVL.

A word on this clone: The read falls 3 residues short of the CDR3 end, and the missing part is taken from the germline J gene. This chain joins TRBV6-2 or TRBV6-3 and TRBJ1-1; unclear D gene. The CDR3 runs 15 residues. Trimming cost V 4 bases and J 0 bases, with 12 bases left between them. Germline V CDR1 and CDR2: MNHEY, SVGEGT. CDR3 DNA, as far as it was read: TGTGCCAGCAGTTTTCGCGGCCTAATGAACACTGAA. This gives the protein CASSFRGLMNTE. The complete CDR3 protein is CASSFRGLMNTEAFF.

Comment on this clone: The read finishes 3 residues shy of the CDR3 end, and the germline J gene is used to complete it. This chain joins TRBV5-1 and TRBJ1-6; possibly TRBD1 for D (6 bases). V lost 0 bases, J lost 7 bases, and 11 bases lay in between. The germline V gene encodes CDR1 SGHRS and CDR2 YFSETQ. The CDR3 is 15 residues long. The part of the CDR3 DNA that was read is TGCGCCAGCAGCTTGGAGGGCAGGGGCAATTCACCC. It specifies CASSLEGRGNSP. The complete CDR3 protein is CASSLEGRGNSPLHF.

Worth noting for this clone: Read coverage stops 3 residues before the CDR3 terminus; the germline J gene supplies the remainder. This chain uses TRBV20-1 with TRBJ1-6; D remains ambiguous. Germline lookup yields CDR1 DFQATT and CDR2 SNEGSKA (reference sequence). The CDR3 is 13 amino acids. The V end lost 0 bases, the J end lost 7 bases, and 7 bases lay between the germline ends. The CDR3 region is CSARELVNSPLHF. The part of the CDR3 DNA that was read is TGCAGTGCTAGAGAACTCGTAAATTCACCC.

CDR3 DNA, as far as it was read: TGTGCCAGCAGCCCTCCGACAGGACTGCGGGCAGATACG. This encodes CASSPPTGLRADT. The whole CDR3 protein is CASSPPTGLRADTQYF. The gene calls are TRBV13 and TRBJ2-3, with D tentatively TRBD1 (6 bases). Read coverage stops 3 residues before the CDR3 terminus; the germline J gene supplies the remainder. V dropped 5 bases and J dropped 4 bases, with 19 bases sitting between them. There are 16 residues in the CDR3. The germline CDR1 and CDR2 sequences are PRHDT and FYEKMQ (reference sequence).

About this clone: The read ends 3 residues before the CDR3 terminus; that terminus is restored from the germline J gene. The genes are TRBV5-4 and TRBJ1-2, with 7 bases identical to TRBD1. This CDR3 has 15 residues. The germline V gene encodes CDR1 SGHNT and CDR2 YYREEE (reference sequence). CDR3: CASSFWGQIFGGYTF. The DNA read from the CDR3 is TGTGCCAGCAGCTTCTGGGGACAGATATTTGGGGGC. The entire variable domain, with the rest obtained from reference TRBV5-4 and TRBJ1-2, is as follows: ETGVTQSPTHLIKTRGQQVTLRCSSQSGHNTVSWYQQALGQGPQFIFQYYREEENGRGNFPPRFSGLQFPNYSSELNVNALELDDSALYLCASSFWGQIFGGYTFGSGTRLTVV.

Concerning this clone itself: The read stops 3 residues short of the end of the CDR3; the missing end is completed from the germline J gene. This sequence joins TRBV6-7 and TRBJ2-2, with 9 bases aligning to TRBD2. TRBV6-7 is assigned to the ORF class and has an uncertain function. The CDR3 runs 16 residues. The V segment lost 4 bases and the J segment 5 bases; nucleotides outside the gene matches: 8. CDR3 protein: CASSLTLAGRTGELFF. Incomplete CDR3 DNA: TGTGCCAGCAGTTTGACCCTAGCGGGGAGGACCGGGGAG.